This T cell receptor beta chain originates from a study of cytomegalovirus exposure and HLA in healthy donors. Trimming removed 0 bases at V and 2 bases at J, with 8 bases between. Germline V gene lookup returns CDR1 SGDLS and CDR2 YYNGEE. The CDR3 is 14 amino acids. The repertoire was sequenced with immunoSEQ multiplex PCR; TCRdb's copy has only in-frame clones and lacks some. The data hold approximately 270,000 clones, with around 85% observed a single time. The count of this clone is one. Other DNA variants within this sample encode the same CDR3. Sequencing was carried out using PBMCs. The sequence came from a woman aged 18-29 years in good health and CMV-seronegative. This sequence joins TRBV9 and TRBJ1-2, with D perhaps TRBD1 (5 bases). This CDR3 reads CASSVGQGNYGYTF. CDR3 coding DNA: TGTGCCAGCAGCGTAGGGCAGGGCAACTATGGCTACACCTTC.